The rows below give T cell receptor beta chains drawn from one sample of a study of blood T cells in healthy people across ages. TCRdb re-called the 5' RACE reads through MiXCR, storing one row per CDR3 protein. There are hundreds of thousands of distinct CDR3 sequences in the sample; about 54% occur only once, and about two fifths lies in the top ten. The sequencing sample was made of blood. The receptor source for this set is a man aged 60 to 75 in good health. Both conserved end residues are part of each CDR3. Each record gives: J gene, V gene, clone size, D gene, CDR3 DNA, CDR3 protein. D genes are given only for firm matches. Size tells how often a clone was seen (once, few, many) or the class of an expanded clone, and some rows leave it out.

J gene: TRBJ2-3
V gene: TRBV10-3
clone size: -
D gene: TRBD1
CDR3 DNA: TGTGCCATCAGCCAGACAGGGTTGAGCACAGATACGCAGTATTTT
CDR3 protein: CAISQTGLSTDTQYF

J gene: TRBJ2-7
V gene: TRBV9
clone size: -
D gene: TRBD2
CDR3 DNA: TGTGCCAGCAGCGGTAAAGCGGGGGCCGACTACGAGCAGTACTTC
CDR3 protein: CASSGKAGADYEQYF

J gene: TRBJ2-3
V gene: TRBV4-1
clone size: few
D gene: TRBD2
CDR3 DNA: TGCGCCAGCAGCCACCTAGCGGGGGGGAGCACAGATACGCAGTATTTT
CDR3 protein: CASSHLAGGSTDTQYF

J gene: TRBJ1-2
V gene: TRBV14
clone size: -
D gene: -
CDR3 DNA: TGTGCCAGCAGCCAGGTAGCCCGCCCTTATGGCTACACCTTC
CDR3 protein: CASSQVARPYGYTF

J gene: TRBJ2-7
V gene: TRBV14
clone size: -
D gene: -
CDR3 DNA: TGTGCCAGCAGCCAAGATCAGGCCTGGACCTACGAGCAGTACTTC
CDR3 protein: CASSQDQAWTYEQYF

J gene: TRBJ1-1
V gene: TRBV28
clone size: -
D gene: TRBD1
CDR3 DNA: TGTGCCAGCAGTCCACCGGGACAGGGGGGCACTGAAGCTTTCTTT
CDR3 protein: CASSPPGQGGTEAFF

J gene: TRBJ2-3
V gene: TRBV6-1
clone size: -
D gene: TRBD1
CDR3 DNA: TGTACCAGCAGTGAGGGACAGGGGGCAGATACGCAGTATTTT
CDR3 protein: CTSSEGQGADTQYF

J gene: TRBJ2-7
V gene: TRBV25-1
clone size: -
D gene: -
CDR3 DNA: TGTGCCAGCAGTGTAGGGCCCTCAGAGGCCGAGCAGTACTTC
CDR3 protein: CASSVGPSEAEQYF

J gene: TRBJ2-1
V gene: TRBV10-3
clone size: few
D gene: TRBD1
CDR3 DNA: TGTGCCATCAGTGATACCGGGACAGACCGAAATGAGCAGTTCTTC
CDR3 protein: CAISDTGTDRNEQFF

J gene: TRBJ2-5
V gene: TRBV12-3/TRBV12-4
clone size: once
D gene: TRBD2
CDR3 DNA: TGTGCCAGCAGTCCCAAGAGCGCAGCGGGGGTGGAGACCCAGTACTTC
CDR3 protein: CASSPKSAAGVETQYF

J gene: TRBJ2-5
V gene: TRBV25-1
clone size: -
D gene: -
CDR3 DNA: TGTGCCAGCAGTGAAGCCCAAGGGACCCAGTACTTC
CDR3 protein: CASSEAQGTQYF

J gene: TRBJ2-5
V gene: TRBV6-5
clone size: many
D gene: TRBD2
CDR3 DNA: TGTGCCAGCAGAGGGCTAGCGGAGGAGACCCAGTACTTC
CDR3 protein: CASRGLAEETQYF

J gene: TRBJ2-5
V gene: TRBV5-1
clone size: -
D gene: TRBD1
CDR3 DNA: TGCGCCAGCAGCTCGGGGCAGGTGGCAGGGGGCCAAGAGACCCAGTACTTC
CDR3 protein: CASSSGQVAGGQETQYF

J gene: TRBJ2-4
V gene: TRBV11-3
clone size: -
D gene: TRBD2
CDR3 DNA: TGTGCCAGCAGCTCTAGCGGGGGGCTTGGAAACATTCAGTACTTC
CDR3 protein: CASSSSGGLGNIQYF

J gene: TRBJ2-7
V gene: TRBV7-3
clone size: -
D gene: -
CDR3 DNA: TGTGCCAGCAGCCCCGGGGGACTCTCCGAGCAGTACTTC
CDR3 protein: CASSPGGLSEQYF

J gene: TRBJ2-5
V gene: TRBV20-1
clone size: -
D gene: TRBD1
CDR3 DNA: TGCAGTGCTAGTGGGACAGGATTACAAGAGACCCAGTACTTC
CDR3 protein: CSASGTGLQETQYF

J gene: TRBJ1-3
V gene: TRBV10-3
clone size: -
D gene: -
CDR3 DNA: TGTGCCATCAGCCCCACGAGCTCTGGAAACACCATATATTTT
CDR3 protein: CAISPTSSGNTIYF

J gene: TRBJ2-7
V gene: TRBV24-1
clone size: -
D gene: TRBD1
CDR3 DNA: TGTGCCACCAGTGATAAGGCACCAGGGGGTCTTCGTTACGAGCAGTACTTC
CDR3 protein: CATSDKAPGGLRYEQYF

J gene: TRBJ2-3
V gene: TRBV28
clone size: -
D gene: -
CDR3 DNA: TGTGCCAGTAGTGAGCATCCGGAGGGGACAGATACGCAGTATTTT
CDR3 protein: CASSEHPEGTDTQYF

J gene: TRBJ2-3
V gene: TRBV9
clone size: -
D gene: -
CDR3 DNA: TGTGCCAGCAGCGGAAGGGCCTGGGATACGCAGTATTTT
CDR3 protein: CASSGRAWDTQYF

J gene: TRBJ2-5
V gene: TRBV10-3
clone size: once
D gene: -
CDR3 DNA: TGTGCCATCAGCCCAGCGATGGAGGAGACCCAGTACTTC
CDR3 protein: CAISPAMEETQYF

J gene: TRBJ2-5
V gene: TRBV20-1
clone size: once
D gene: TRBD2
CDR3 DNA: TGCAGTGCGCCGGACCCGACAGCGGGGGGGAAAGAGACCCAGTACTTC
CDR3 protein: CSAPDPTAGGKETQYF

J gene: TRBJ2-5
V gene: TRBV5-1
clone size: -
D gene: -
CDR3 DNA: TGCGCCAGCAGCGTGGAAGCGGTACAAGAGACCCAGTACTTC
CDR3 protein: CASSVEAVQETQYF

J gene: TRBJ2-5
V gene: TRBV7-2
clone size: -
D gene: TRBD2
CDR3 DNA: TGTGCCAGCAGCAACGGACTAGCGGGGGCCTACCAAGAGACCCAGTACTTC
CDR3 protein: CASSNGLAGAYQETQYF

J gene: TRBJ1-2
V gene: TRBV4-1
clone size: -
D gene: -
CDR3 DNA: TGCGCCAGCAGCCACGGGGGGTTGGCCCCGGGGTATGGCTACACCTTC
CDR3 protein: CASSHGGLAPGYGYTF

J gene: TRBJ2-3
V gene: TRBV29-1
clone size: few
D gene: TRBD1
CDR3 DNA: TGCAGCGTTGAAGATCGTCAGGGGGCAGTAACAGATACGCAGTATTTT
CDR3 protein: CSVEDRQGAVTDTQYF

J gene: TRBJ1-6
V gene: TRBV11-2
clone size: once
D gene: -
CDR3 DNA: TGTGCCAGCAGCTTAGACGGGGGAGGTTCACCCCTCCACTTT
CDR3 protein: CASSLDGGGSPLHF

J gene: TRBJ2-5
V gene: TRBV5-1
clone size: -
D gene: -
CDR3 DNA: TGCGCCAGCAGCCCTCCGGGACACAGCCAAGAGACCCAGTACTTC
CDR3 protein: CASSPPGHSQETQYF

J gene: TRBJ1-2
V gene: TRBV5-6
clone size: -
D gene: -
CDR3 DNA: TGTGCCAGCAGCTGGCCGGGGGGCTATGGCTACACCTTC
CDR3 protein: CASSWPGGYGYTF

J gene: TRBJ2-1
V gene: TRBV3-1
clone size: once
D gene: -
CDR3 DNA: TGTGCCAGCAGCCAACAGGGGCCACAGTTCTTC
CDR3 protein: CASSQQGPQFF